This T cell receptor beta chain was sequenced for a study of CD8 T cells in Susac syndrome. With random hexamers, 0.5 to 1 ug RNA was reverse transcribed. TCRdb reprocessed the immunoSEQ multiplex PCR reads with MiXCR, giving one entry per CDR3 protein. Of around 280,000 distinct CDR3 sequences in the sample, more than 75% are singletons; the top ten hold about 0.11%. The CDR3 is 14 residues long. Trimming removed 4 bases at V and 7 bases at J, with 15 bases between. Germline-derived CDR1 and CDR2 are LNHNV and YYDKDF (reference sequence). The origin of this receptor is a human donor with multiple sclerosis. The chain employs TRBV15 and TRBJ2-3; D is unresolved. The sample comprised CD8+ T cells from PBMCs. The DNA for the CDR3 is TGTGCCACCAGCAACACCCTCTCTGCGTATACGCAGTATTTT. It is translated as CATSNTLSAYTQYF.